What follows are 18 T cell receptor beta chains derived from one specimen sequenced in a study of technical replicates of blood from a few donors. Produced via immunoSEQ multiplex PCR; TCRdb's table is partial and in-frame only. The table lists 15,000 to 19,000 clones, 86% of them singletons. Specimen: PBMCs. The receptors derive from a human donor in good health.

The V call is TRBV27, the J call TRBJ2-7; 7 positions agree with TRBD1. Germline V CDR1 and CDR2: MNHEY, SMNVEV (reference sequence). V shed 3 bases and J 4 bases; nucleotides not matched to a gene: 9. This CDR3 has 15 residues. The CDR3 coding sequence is TGTGCCAGCAGTTTGGTAAGGGGGCTGAGGTACGAGCAGTACTTC. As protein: CASSLVRGLRYEQYF.

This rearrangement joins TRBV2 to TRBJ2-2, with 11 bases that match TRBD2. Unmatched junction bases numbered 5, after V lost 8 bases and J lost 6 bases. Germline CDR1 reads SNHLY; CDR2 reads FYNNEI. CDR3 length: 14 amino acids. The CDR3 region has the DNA TGTGCCAGCCTTAGCGGGAGGGCGGCCGGGGAGCTGTTTTTT. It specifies CASLSGRAAGELFF.

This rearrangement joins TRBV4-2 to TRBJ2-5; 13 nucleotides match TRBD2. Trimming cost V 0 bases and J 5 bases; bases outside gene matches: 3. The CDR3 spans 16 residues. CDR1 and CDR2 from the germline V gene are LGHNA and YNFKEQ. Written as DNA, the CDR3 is TGTGCCAGCAGCCAAGAACTAGCGGGAGGGTGGGAGACCCAGTACTTC. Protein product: CASSQELAGGWETQYF.

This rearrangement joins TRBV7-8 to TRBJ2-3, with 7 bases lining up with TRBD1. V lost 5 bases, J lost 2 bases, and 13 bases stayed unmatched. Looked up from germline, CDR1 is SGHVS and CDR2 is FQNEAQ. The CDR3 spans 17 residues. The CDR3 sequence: CASSPRSTGDVTDTQYF. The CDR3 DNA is TGTGCCAGCAGCCCGAGAAGTACAGGGGACGTCACAGATACGCAGTATTTT.

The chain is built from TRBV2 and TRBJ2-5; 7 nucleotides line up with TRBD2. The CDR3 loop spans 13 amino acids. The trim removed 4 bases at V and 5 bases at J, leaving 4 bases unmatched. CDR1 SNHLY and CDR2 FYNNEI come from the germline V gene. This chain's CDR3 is CASSGTAGETQYF. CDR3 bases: TGTGCCAGCAGTGGAACAGCGGGGGAGACCCAGTACTTC. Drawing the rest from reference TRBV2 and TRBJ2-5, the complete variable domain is EPEVTQTPSHQVTQMGQEVILRCVPISNHLYFYWYRQILGQKVEFLVSFYNNEISEKSEIFDDQFSVERPDGSNFTLKIRSTKLEDSAMYFCASSGTAGETQYFGPGTRLLVL.

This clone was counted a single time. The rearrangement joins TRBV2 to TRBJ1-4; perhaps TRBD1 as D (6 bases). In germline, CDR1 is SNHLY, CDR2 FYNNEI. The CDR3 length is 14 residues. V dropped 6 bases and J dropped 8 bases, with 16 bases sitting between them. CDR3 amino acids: CASRGGEGGEKLFF. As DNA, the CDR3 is TGTGCCAGCAGGGGCGGGGAGGGGGGCGAAAAACTGTTTTTT.

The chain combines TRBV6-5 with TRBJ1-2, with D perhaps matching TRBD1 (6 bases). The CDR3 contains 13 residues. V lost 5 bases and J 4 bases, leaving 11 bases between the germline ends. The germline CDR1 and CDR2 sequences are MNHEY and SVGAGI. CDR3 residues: CASSPQGFYGYTF. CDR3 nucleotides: TGTGCCAGCAGTCCACAGGGTTTCTATGGCTACACCTTC.

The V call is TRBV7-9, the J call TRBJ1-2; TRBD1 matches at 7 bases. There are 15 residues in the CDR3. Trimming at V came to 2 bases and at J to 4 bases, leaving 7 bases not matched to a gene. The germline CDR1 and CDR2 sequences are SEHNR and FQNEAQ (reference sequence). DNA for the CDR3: TGTGCCAGCAGCTTACCCGGACAGGCCTCCTATGGCTACACCTTC. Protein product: CASSLPGQASYGYTF.

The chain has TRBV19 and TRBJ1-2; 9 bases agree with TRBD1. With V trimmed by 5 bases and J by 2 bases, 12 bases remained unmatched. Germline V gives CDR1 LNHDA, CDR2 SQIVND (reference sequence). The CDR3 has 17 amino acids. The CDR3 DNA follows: TGTGCCAGTAGTCTGAGCTCCGGGACAGGGAGCAACTATGGCTACACCTTC. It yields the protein CASSLSSGTGSNYGYTF.

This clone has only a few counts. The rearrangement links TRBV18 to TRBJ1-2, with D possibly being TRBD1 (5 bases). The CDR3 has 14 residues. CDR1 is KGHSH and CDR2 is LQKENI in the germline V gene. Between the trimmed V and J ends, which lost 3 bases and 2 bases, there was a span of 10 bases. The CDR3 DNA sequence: TGTGCCAGCTCACCGTCGGGGGAAAACTATGGCTACACCTTC. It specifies CASSPSGENYGYTF.

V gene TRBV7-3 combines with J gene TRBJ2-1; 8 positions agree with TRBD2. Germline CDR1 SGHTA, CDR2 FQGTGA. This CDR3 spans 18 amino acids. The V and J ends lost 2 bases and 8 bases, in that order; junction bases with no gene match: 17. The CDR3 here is CASSLGATGGLGVDEQFF. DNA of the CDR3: TGTGCCAGCAGCTTAGGGGCAACGGGAGGGCTGGGGGTCGATGAGCAGTTCTTC.

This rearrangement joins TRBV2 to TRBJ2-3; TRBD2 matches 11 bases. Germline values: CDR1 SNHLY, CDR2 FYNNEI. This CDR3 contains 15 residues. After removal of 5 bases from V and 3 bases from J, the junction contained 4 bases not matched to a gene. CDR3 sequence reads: CASSKTSGVTDTQYF. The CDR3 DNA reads TGTGCCAGCAGTAAGACTAGCGGGGTGACAGATACGCAGTATTTT.

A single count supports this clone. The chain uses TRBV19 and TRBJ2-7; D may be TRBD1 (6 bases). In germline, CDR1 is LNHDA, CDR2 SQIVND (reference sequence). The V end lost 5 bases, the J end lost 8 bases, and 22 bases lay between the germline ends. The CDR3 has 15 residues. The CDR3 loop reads CASSLDTQGLGKQYF. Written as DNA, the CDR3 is TGTGCCAGTAGTCTCGATACTCAGGGGTTGGGGAAGCAGTACTTC.

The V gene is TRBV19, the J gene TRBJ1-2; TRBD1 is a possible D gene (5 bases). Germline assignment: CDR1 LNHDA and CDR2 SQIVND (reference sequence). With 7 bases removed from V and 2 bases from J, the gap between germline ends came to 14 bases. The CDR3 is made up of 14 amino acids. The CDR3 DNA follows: TGTGCCAGTACCAAGGTGGGGGGAAACTATGGCTACACCTTC. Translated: CASTKVGGNYGYTF.

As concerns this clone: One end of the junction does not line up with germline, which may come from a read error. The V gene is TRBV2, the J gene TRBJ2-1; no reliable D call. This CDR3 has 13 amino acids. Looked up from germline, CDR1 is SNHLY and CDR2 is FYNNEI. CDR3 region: CASGENTHSEQFF. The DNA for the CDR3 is TGTGCCAGCGGTGAAAACACACACAGTGAGCAGTTCTTC.

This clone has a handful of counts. Here the CDR3 reads CASSLGQGQYF. The CDR3 DNA reads TGTGCCAGCAGCTTAGGACAGGGCCAGTACTTC. V is TRBV11-2 and J is TRBJ2-7, with 7 bases that match TRBD1. The V and J ends lost 1 base and 10 bases, in that order; junction bases with no gene match: 1. This CDR3 is 11 amino acids long. Per the germline V gene, CDR1 is SGHAT and CDR2 is FQNNGV. The complete variable domain, with remaining parts taken from reference TRBV11-2 and TRBJ2-7, reads EAGVAQSPRYKIIEKRQSVAFWCNPISGHATLYWYQQILGQGPKLLIQFQNNGVVDDSQLPKDRFSAERLKGVDSTLKIQPAKLEDSAVYLCASSLGQGQYFGPGTRLTVT.

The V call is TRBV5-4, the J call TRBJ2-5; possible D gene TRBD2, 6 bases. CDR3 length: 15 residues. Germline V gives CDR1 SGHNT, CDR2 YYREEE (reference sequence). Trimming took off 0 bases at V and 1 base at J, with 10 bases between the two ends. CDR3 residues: CASSLGSSGQETQYF. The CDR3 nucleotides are TGTGCCAGCAGCTTGGGTAGTAGCGGCCAAGAGACCCAGTACTTC.

The CDR3, as DNA: TGTGCCAGCAGCTTCGGCTTGGGACTAGCGGGCACAGATACGCAGTATTTT. Its protein product is CASSFGLGLAGTDTQYF. The chain employs TRBV5-8 and TRBJ2-3; TRBD2 aligns across 11 bases. This CDR3 has 17 residues. Germline V lookup: CDR1 SGHTS, CDR2 YDEGEE. With V trimmed by 2 bases and J by 1 base, 6 bases remained unmatched.